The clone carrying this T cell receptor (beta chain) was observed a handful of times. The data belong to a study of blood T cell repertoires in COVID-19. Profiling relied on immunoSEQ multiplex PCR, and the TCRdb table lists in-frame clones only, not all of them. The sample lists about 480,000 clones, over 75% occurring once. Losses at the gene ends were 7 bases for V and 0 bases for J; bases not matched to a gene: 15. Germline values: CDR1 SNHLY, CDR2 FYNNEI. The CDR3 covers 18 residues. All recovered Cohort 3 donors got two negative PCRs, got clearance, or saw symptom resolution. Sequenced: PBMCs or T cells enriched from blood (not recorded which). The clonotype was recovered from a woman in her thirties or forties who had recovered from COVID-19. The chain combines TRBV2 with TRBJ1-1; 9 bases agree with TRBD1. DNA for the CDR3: TGTGCCAGCACCGGCCCACCACAGGGGGCTCCCCTGAACACTGAAGCTTTCTTT. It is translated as CASTGPPQGAPLNTEAFF.